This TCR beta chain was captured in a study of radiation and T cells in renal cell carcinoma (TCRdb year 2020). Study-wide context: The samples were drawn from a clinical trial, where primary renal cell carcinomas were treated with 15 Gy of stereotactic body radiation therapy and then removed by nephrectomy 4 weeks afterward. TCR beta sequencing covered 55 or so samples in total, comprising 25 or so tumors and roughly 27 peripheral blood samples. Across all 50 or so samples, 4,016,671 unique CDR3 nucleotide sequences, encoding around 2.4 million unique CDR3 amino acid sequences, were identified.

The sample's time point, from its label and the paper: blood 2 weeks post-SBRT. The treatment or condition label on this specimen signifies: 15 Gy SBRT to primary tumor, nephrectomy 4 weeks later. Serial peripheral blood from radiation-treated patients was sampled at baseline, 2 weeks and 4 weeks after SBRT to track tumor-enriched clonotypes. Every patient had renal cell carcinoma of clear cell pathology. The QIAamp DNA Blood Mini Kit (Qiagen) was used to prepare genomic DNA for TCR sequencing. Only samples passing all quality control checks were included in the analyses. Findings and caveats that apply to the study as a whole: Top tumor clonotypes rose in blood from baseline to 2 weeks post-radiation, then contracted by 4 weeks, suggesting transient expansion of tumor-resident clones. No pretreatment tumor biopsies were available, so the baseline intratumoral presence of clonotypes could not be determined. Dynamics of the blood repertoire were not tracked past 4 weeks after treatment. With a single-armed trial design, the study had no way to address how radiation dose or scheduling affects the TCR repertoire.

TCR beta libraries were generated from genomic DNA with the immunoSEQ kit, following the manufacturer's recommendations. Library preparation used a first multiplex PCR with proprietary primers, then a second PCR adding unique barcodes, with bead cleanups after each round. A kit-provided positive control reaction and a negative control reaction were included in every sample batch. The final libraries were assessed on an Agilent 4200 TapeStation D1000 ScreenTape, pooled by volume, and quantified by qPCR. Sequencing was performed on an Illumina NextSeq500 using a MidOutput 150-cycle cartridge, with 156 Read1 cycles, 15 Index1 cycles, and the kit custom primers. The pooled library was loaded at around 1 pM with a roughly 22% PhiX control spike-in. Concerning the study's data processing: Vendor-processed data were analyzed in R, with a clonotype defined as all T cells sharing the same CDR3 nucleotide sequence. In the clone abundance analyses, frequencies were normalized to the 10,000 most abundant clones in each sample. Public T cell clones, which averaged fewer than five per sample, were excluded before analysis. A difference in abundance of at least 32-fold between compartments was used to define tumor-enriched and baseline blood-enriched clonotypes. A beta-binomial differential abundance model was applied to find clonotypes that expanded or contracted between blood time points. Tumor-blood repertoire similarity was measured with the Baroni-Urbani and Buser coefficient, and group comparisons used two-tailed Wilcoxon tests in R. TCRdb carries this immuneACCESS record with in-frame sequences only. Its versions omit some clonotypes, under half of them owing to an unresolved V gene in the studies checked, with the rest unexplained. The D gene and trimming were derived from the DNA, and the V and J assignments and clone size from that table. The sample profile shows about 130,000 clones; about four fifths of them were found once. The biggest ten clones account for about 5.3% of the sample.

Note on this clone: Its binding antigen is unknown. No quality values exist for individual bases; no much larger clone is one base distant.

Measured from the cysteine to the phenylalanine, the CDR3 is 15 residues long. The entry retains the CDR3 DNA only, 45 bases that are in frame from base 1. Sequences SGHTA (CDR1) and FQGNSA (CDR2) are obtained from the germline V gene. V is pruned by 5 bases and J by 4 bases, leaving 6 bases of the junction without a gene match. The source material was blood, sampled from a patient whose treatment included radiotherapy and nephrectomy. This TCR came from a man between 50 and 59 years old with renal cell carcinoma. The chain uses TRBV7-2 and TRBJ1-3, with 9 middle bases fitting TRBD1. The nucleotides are TGTGCCAGCAGCCGGACGGGACAGGGAGGAAACACCATATATTTT. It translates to CASSRTGQGGNTIYF.